The 14 T cell receptor beta chains below all came from one sample that was sequenced in a study of T cells after yellow fever vaccination. In TCRdb, the 5' RACE reads were re-called with MiXCR into one record per CDR3 protein. The sample has hundreds of thousands of distinct CDR3 sequences; roughly 12% are singletons. This specimen was PBMCs, taken on the day of the yellow fever booster vaccination. The receptors stem from a man aged 25 to 40 who received the YFV17D yellow fever vaccine.

The chain links TRBV12-3 or TRBV12-4 to TRBJ2-1; no clear D gene. The V and J ends lost 9 bases and 5 bases respectively, with 11 bases between them. This CDR3 contains 12 residues. CDR3 amino acids: CASASRNNEQFF. Here the CDR3 DNA reads TGTGCCAGTGCCAGTAGGAACAATGAGCAGTTCTTC.

The V and J genes are TRBV11-2 and TRBJ2-1; D is perhaps TRBD2 (5 bases). The CDR3 has 18 residues. V shed 6 bases and J shed 7 bases, with 28 bases lying between them. Germline CDR1 SGHAT, CDR2 FQNNGV. The CDR3 bases are TGTGCCAGCAGTTTAAAACCGGACTGGGATGTGGGTAAAAATGAGCAGTTCTTC. This gives the protein CASSLKPDWDVGKNEQFF.

This clonotype was detected a few times. The chain employs TRBV15 and TRBJ2-3; D is unclear. Trimming took 7 bases from V and 1 from J, leaving 18 bases between them. The CDR3 is 16 residues long. From germline, CDR1 is LNHNV and CDR2 YYDKDF (reference sequence). The CDR3 nucleotides are TGTGCCACCACCTGGAGCAGCAGGTCCCGCACAGATACGCAGTATTTT. This gives the protein CATTWSSRSRTDTQYF.

This clonotype was seen a few times. This chain joins TRBV6-5 and TRBJ1-2; D not resolved. The V end was cut by 0 bases, the J end by 2 bases, with 7 bases between. This CDR3 is built from 14 residues. CDR1 MNHEY and CDR2 SVGAGI come from the germline V gene. The CDR3 DNA reads TGTGCCAGCAGTTACTCGGAAGGAAACTATGGCTACACCTTC. Protein: CASSYSEGNYGYTF.

This chain connects TRBV3-1 to TRBJ1-5, with 8 bases fitting TRBD1. The CDR3 runs to 14 residues. Germline CDR1 is LGHDT and CDR2 is YNNKEL (reference sequence). V shed 4 bases, J shed 4 bases, and the junction held 3 bases outside the gene matches. Here the CDR3 DNA reads TGTGCCAGCAGCCCAGGGGGCCATAATCAGCCCCAGCATTTT. Translated, it gives CASSPGGHNQPQHF.

This clonotype was counted only a few times. The genes are TRBV2 and TRBJ2-1, with D possibly matching TRBD1 (5 bases). From germline, CDR1 is SNHLY and CDR2 FYNNEI. The V end lost 6 bases, the J end lost 2 bases, and 8 bases lay between the germline ends. The CDR3 is 13 residues long. This CDR3 reads CASRGLTYNEQFF. The CDR3 DNA reads TGTGCCAGCAGGGGGCTCACCTACAATGAGCAGTTCTTC.

V and J are TRBV12-3 or TRBV12-4 and TRBJ1-4; no reliable D call. The V end was cut by 3 bases, the J end by 7 bases, with 9 bases between. The CDR3 runs 13 residues. The DNA for the CDR3 is TGTGCCAGCAGTTTGGCCGGACGTGAAAAACTGTTTTTT. Translation: CASSLAGREKLFF.

The rearrangement joins TRBV9 to TRBJ2-6; D remains ambiguous. The CDR3 is 13 residues long. Trimming left V 8 bases short and J 3 bases short, with 9 bases between. Germline V CDR1 and CDR2: SGDLS, YYNGEE. CDR3 sequence reads: CASTFGGANVLTF. The CDR3 DNA is TGTGCCAGTACCTTCGGTGGGGCCAACGTCCTGACTTTC.

This rearrangement joins TRBV19 to TRBJ1-5; 7 nucleotides agree with TRBD1. With V trimmed by 0 bases and J by 0 bases, 2 bases remained unmatched. The CDR3 has 16 amino acids. The V gene's germline CDR1 is LNHDA and CDR2 SQIVND (reference sequence). CDR3 in DNA: TGTGCCAGTAGTATAGAGGGACAGAATAGCAATCAGCCCCAGCATTTT. Translated, it gives CASSIEGQNSNQPQHF.

Ten or more counts support this clonotype. V and J are TRBV5-1 and TRBJ2-2; 7 positions agree with TRBD2. CDR3 length: 15 amino acids. Germline values: CDR1 SGHRS, CDR2 YFSETQ. Trimming cost V 4 bases and J 6 bases; bases outside gene matches: 9. This CDR3 is CASSPRTSEAGELFF. The DNA for the CDR3 is TGCGCCAGCAGCCCGAGGACTAGTGAGGCCGGGGAGCTGTTTTTT. Based on the CDR3 plus reference TRBV5-1 and TRBJ2-2, the full variable domain is KAGVTQTPRYLIKTRGQQVTLSCSPISGHRSVSWYQQTPGQGLQFLFEYFSETQRNKGNFPGRFSGRQFSNSRSEMNVSTLELGDSALYLCASSPRTSEAGELFFGEGSRLTVL.

The sample holds a few counts of this clonotype. The V gene is TRBV5-6, the J gene TRBJ2-1; D ambiguous. Germline-derived CDR1 and CDR2 are SGHDT and YYEEEE. The CDR3 sequence is 12 residues long. The ends were cut back, 0 bases at V and 8 bases at J, with 6 bases in the middle. This CDR3 is CASSLAQHEQFF. Written as DNA, the CDR3 is TGTGCCAGCAGCTTGGCCCAACATGAGCAGTTCTTC.

The chain has TRBV20-1 and TRBJ2-3, with D hard to call. V lost 6 bases, J lost 4 bases, and 17 bases lay in between. Germline CDR1 DFQATT, CDR2 SNEGSKA (reference sequence). The CDR3 runs to 14 residues. DNA of the CDR3: TGCAGTGCCCAGGAGTGGGCGAGGTCAGATACGCAGTATTTT. Its translation: CSAQEWARSDTQYF.

The chain is built from TRBV20-1 and TRBJ2-5; D might be TRBD2 (6 bases). The germline V gene encodes CDR1 DFQATT and CDR2 SNEGSKA (reference sequence). V was pared by 0 bases and J by 1 base, with 15 bases between. CDR3 length equals 16 residues. In DNA form, the CDR3 reads TGCAGTGCTAGAGATGGCCGTCGGGAGTTCCAAGAGACCCAGTACTTC. Translation: CSARDGRREFQETQYF.

The chain recombines TRBV5-1 with TRBJ2-1, with TRBD1 matching 8 bases. The germline V gene has CDR1 SGHRS and CDR2 YFSETQ. V trimming: 3 bases; J trimming: 2 bases; junction bases outside the gene matches: 10. This CDR3 region has 17 residues. CDR3 residues: CASSWKGQGSTYNEQFF. The CDR3 coding sequence is TGCGCCAGCAGCTGGAAAGGACAGGGTAGCACCTACAATGAGCAGTTCTTC.